Presented here are 26 T cell receptor beta chains from one specimen sequenced in a study of regulatory T cells in long-lasting Graves disease (dated by TCRdb to the early 2020s). Sample time point, as interpreted from the label and publication: persistent/refractory GD, antithyroid drugs over 5 years with positive TRAb. For both TCR sequencing and RNA sequencing, RNA was extracted from PBMCs using TRIzol. Library creation used multiplex PCR. TCRdb lists the instrument as Illumina HiSeq 4000. To build TCR beta libraries, CDR3 regions were amplified by Arm-PCR using iRepertoire HTBI primers. TCRdb applied fastp at Q25 and MiXCR to the public reads, then kept only in-frame beta chains. Each CDR3 protein appears once, grouped with its most common genes and DNA. This sample comprises 300,000 to 500,000 distinct CDR3 sequences, less than 25% of them detected only once. Of the sample, more than 20% is held by the ten largest clones.

Sample: peripheral blood mononuclear cells (PBMCs), taken when the disease was refractory, from a patient treated with antithyroid drugs. The receptors shown here come from a female donor with Graves disease.

This clonotype was recorded a few times. J is TRBJ2-7 and V is TRBV30; D perhaps matches TRBD1 (6 bases). V lost 0 bases, J lost 5 bases, and 14 bases lay in between. The CDR3 is made up of 14 amino acids. CDR1 and CDR2 from the germline V gene are GTSNPN and SVGIG (reference sequence). The CDR3 DNA sequence: TGTGCCTGGAGTGTCCCCAGGGGAAGAAACGAGCAGTACTTC. It is translated as CAWSVPRGRNEQYF.

Many counts were recorded for this clonotype. The chain's CDR3 is CASSRPGFYGYTF. DNA for the CDR3: TGTGCCAGCAGCCGCCCAGGGTTCTATGGCTACACCTTC. The chain has TRBV5-6 and TRBJ1-2, with D perhaps matching TRBD1 (5 bases). This CDR3 has 13 residues. V was shortened by 4 bases and J by 4 bases, with 11 bases between the two germline ends. In germline, CDR1 is SGHDT, CDR2 YYEEEE.

The chain couples TRBV20-1 to TRBJ2-1; 10 nucleotides agree with TRBD2. The CDR3 contains 16 residues. Unmatched junction bases numbered 10, after V lost 1 base and J lost 7 bases. The V gene's germline CDR1 is DFQATT and CDR2 SNEGSKA (reference sequence). CDR3 in amino acids: CSARGGASGSYNEQFF. The CDR3 region has the DNA TGCAGTGCTAGAGGTGGGGCTAGCGGGAGTTATAATGAGCAGTTCTTC.

This clonotype was counted ten times or more. The chain is built from TRBV7-2 and TRBJ1-3; D might be TRBD1 (5 bases). The germline V gene encodes CDR1 SGHTA and CDR2 FQGNSA. V lost 0 bases and J 15 bases, leaving 12 bases between the germline ends. This CDR3 region has 12 residues. Here the CDR3 reads CASSLAGVTRYF. CDR3 nucleotides: TGTGCCAGCAGCTTAGCGGGGGTCACGAGATATTTT. Combining the CDR3 with reference TRBV7-2 and TRBJ1-3 gives the whole variable domain GAGVSQSPSNKVTEKGKDVELRCDPISGHTALYWYRQSLGQGLEFLIYFQGNSAPDKSGLPSDRFSAERTGGSVSTLTIQRTQQEDSAVYLCASSLAGVTRYFGEGSWLTVV.

This clonotype has more than one count but fewer than ten. The J gene is TRBJ1-1, the V gene TRBV3-1; 7 nucleotides match TRBD1. V trimming: 5 bases; J trimming: 8 bases; junction bases outside the gene matches: 11. This CDR3 has 14 residues. Germline V gives CDR1 LGHDT, CDR2 YNNKEL (reference sequence). CDR3: CASSFITRQGEAFF. CDR3 DNA: TGTGCCAGCAGCTTTATAACGAGACAGGGAGAAGCTTTCTTT.

In this sample, this clonotype turned up many times. This chain connects TRBV12-3 or TRBV12-4 to TRBJ2-7, with 7 bases fitting TRBD2. Unmatched junction bases numbered 6, after V lost 5 bases and J lost 2 bases. This CDR3 comprises 14 residues. In DNA, the CDR3 is TGTGCCAGCAGTATTAGCGGGCGAGCCTACGAGCAGTACTTC. It translates to CASSISGRAYEQYF.

This clonotype was counted only a few times. The junction differs from germline at one of its ends, possibly a read error. The chain couples TRBV19 to TRBJ1-1, with 10 bases lining up with TRBD1. Germline V gene lookup returns CDR1 LNHDA and CDR2 SQIVND (reference sequence). This CDR3 has 12 residues. The CDR3 DNA reads TGTGCCACTAAGGACAGGGGGACTGAAGCTCTCTTT. Protein: CATKDRGTEALF.

This clonotype was seen at least ten times. This chain connects TRBV2 to TRBJ2-7, with 8 bases fitting TRBD2. J was trimmed by 6 bases and V by 4 bases; bases with no gene match: 8. CDR1 is SNHLY, CDR2 FYNNEI, per germline. This CDR3 has 14 residues. CDR3 amino acids: CASSVFSGTAEQYF. The CDR3 DNA sequence: TGTGCCAGCAGTGTGTTTAGCGGGACCGCCGAGCAGTACTTC.

Only a few counts were recorded for this clonotype. The J gene is TRBJ2-7, the V gene TRBV5-1, with 12 positions matching TRBD2. The CDR3 is 15 residues long. Germline V gene lookup returns CDR1 SGHRS and CDR2 YFSETQ. With 4 bases clipped from V and 0 bases from J, the junction kept 2 bases outside the gene matches. The CDR3 spells CASSVTSGGSYEQYF. DNA for the CDR3: TGCGCCAGCAGCGTGACTAGCGGGGGCTCCTACGAGCAGTACTTC. Based on the CDR3 plus reference TRBV5-1 and TRBJ2-7, the full variable domain is KAGVTQTPRYLIKTRGQQVTLSCSPISGHRSVSWYQQTPGQGLQFLFEYFSETQRNKGNFPGRFSGRQFSNSRSEMNVSTLELGDSALYLCASSVTSGGSYEQYFGPGTRLTVT.

The chain carries TRBV19 and TRBJ1-4; maybe TRBD1 (6 bases). The CDR3 extends over 17 amino acids. Germline assignment: CDR1 LNHDA and CDR2 SQIVND (reference sequence). CDR3 nucleotides: TGTGCTACCTCTCCAGGGGAAGGCGTTGCAACTAATGAAAAACTGTTTTTT. It translates to CATSPGEGVATNEKLFF. Together with reference TRBV19 and TRBJ1-4, the CDR3 gives the full variable domain: DGGITQSPKYLFRKEGQNVTLSCEQNLNHDAMYWYRQDPGQGLRLIYYSQIVNDFQKGDIAEGYSVSREKKESFPLTVTSAQKNPTAFYLCATSPGEGVATNEKLFFGSGTQLSVL.

The chain uses TRBV5-1 and TRBJ1-6; D gene uncertain. The CDR3 consists of 15 residues. Germline assignment: CDR1 SGHRS and CDR2 YFSETQ. Deletions cut 0 bases from V and 6 bases from J, with 10 bases between. CDR3 sequence reads: CASSLEAATNSPLHF. CDR3 nucleotide sequence: TGCGCCAGCAGCTTGGAGGCAGCCACTAATTCACCCCTCCACTTT.

In its sample, this clonotype was seen many times. The rearrangement links TRBV30 to TRBJ1-1; D is possibly TRBD1 (5 bases). Germline V lookup: CDR1 GTSNPN, CDR2 SVGIG (reference sequence). Trimming removed 5 bases at V and 6 bases at J, with 13 bases between. The CDR3 runs to 12 residues. Here the CDR3 DNA reads TGTGCCTGGTGTAGCCAGGGCTCTGAAGCTTTCTTT. Translating gives CAWCSQGSEAFF.

There are a few counts of this clonotype. This chain connects TRBV20-1 to TRBJ2-7; possibly TRBD2 for D (5 bases). This CDR3 has 16 amino acids. V dropped 6 bases and J dropped 3 bases, with 24 bases sitting between them. Germline loops: CDR1 DFQATT, CDR2 SNEGSKA (reference sequence). As DNA, the CDR3 is TGCAGTGCCCCCGACTATAGTGGATCAAATGTCTACGAGCAGTACTTC. Its translation is CSAPDYSGSNVYEQYF.

The rearrangement joins TRBV5-5 to TRBJ1-6; TRBD1 matches 7 bases. Germline-derived CDR1 and CDR2 are SGHKS and YYEKEE (reference sequence). This CDR3 has 16 amino acids. Trimming removed 4 bases from V and 0 bases from J; junction bases left unmatched: 4. CDR3 amino acids: CASSTTGSSYNSPLHF. The DNA of the CDR3 is TGTGCCAGCAGCACGACAGGGAGCTCCTATAATTCACCCCTCCACTTT.

This clonotype was seen a few times. V usage is TRBV20-1 and J usage is TRBJ2-5, with 14 positions matching TRBD2. The CDR3 is made up of 14 amino acids. CDR1 is DFQATT and CDR2 is SNEGSKA in the germline V gene (reference sequence). DNA for the CDR3: TGCAGCGAGGCGGGACTAGCGGGAGAAGAGACCCAGTACTTC. Translated, it gives CSEAGLAGEETQYF.

This clonotype was seen more than once but under ten times. V gene TRBV6-4 combines with J gene TRBJ1-1, with a tentative D call TRBD1 (5 bases). V was cut by 0 bases and J by 11 bases, with 10 bases left in between. The CDR3 is made up of 12 amino acids. Germline CDR1 reads MRHNA; CDR2 reads SNTAGT. The CDR3 protein is CASSDSGGDAFF. CDR3 nucleotide sequence: TGTGCCAGCAGTGACTCGGGAGGGGATGCTTTCTTT.

The chain employs TRBV12-3 or TRBV12-4 and TRBJ2-4, with 8 bases identical to TRBD2. The J segment lost 5 bases and the V segment lost 5 bases, leaving 17 bases of the junction unmatched. The CDR3 sequence is 18 residues long. CDR3 sequence: CASSLPRRVLAGENIQYF. The CDR3 nucleotides are TGTGCCAGCAGTCTCCCGCGGAGGGTTCTAGCGGGCGAAAACATTCAGTACTTC.

This clonotype was seen at least ten times. The chain employs TRBV20-1 and TRBJ2-7; D gene ambiguous. CDR3 length equals 16 residues. The V end was cut by 0 bases, the J end by 2 bases, with 17 bases between. Germline V gives CDR1 DFQATT, CDR2 SNEGSKA (reference sequence). The DNA for the CDR3 is TGCAGTGCTAGAGATCAGAGGTCAGGTTGGGCCTACGAGCAGTACTTC. Translation gives CSARDQRSGWAYEQYF.

The chain carries TRBV12-3 or TRBV12-4 and TRBJ2-3; D is possibly TRBD2 (6 bases). This CDR3 spans 16 amino acids. Between the trimmed V and J ends, which lost 5 bases and 0 bases, there was a span of 15 bases. CDR3 nucleotide sequence: TGTGCCAGCAGTCTCCCCGGGAGTGGAAGCACAGATACGCAGTATTTT. It specifies CASSLPGSGSTDTQYF.

The J gene is TRBJ1-3, the V gene TRBV7-9; TRBD1 agrees at 8 bases. The CDR3 contains 14 residues. The V gene end was trimmed by 4 bases and the J gene end by 3 bases; junction bases not matched to a gene: 2. Germline V lookup: CDR1 SEHNR, CDR2 FQNEAQ (reference sequence). This CDR3 reads CASSSGGGGNTIYF. DNA for the CDR3: TGTGCCAGCAGCTCAGGGGGCGGTGGAAACACCATATATTTT. Drawing the rest from reference TRBV7-9 and TRBJ1-3, the complete variable domain is DTGVSQNPRHKITKRGQNVTFRCDPISEHNRLYWYRQTLGQGPEFLTYFQNEAQLEKSRLLSDRFSAERPKGSFSTLEIQRTEQGDSAMYLCASSSGGGGNTIYFGEGSWLTVV.

The chain employs TRBV6-1 and TRBJ1-2; 10 bases align to TRBD1. This CDR3 contains 17 residues. Unmatched junction bases numbered 10, after V lost 3 bases and J lost 3 bases. The germline gives CDR1 MNHNS, CDR2 SASEGT. The CDR3 bases are TGTGCCAGCAGTGATCGCAACATGGGACAGGGGCACTATGGCTACACCTTC. It encodes CASSDRNMGQGHYGYTF.

Many counts were recorded for this clonotype. The chain recombines TRBV6-1 with TRBJ1-1; 9 bases are a match to TRBD1. The CDR3 extends over 16 amino acids. Trimming took 5 bases from V and 4 from J; bases not matched to a gene: 11. Germline CDR1 and CDR2: MNHNS and SASEGT. Written as DNA, the CDR3 is TGTGCCAGCAGTCAGGGACAGGGAATTTCATCCACTGAAGCTTTCTTT. It specifies CASSQGQGISSTEAFF.

There are a few counts of this clonotype. This sequence joins TRBV11-2 and TRBJ2-2; TRBD1 matches 7 bases. V dropped 5 bases and J dropped 1; count of bases not matched to a gene: 4. CDR1 is SGHAT, CDR2 FQNNGV, per germline. The CDR3 length is 15 residues. The CDR3 spells CASSAGTVNTGELFF. CDR3 sequence (DNA): TGTGCCAGCAGCGCCGGGACAGTGAACACCGGGGAGCTGTTTTTT. The variable domain in full, completed from reference TRBV11-2 and TRBJ2-2, reads EAGVAQSPRYKIIEKRQSVAFWCNPISGHATLYWYQQILGQGPKLLIQFQNNGVVDDSQLPKDRFSAERLKGVDSTLKIQPAKLEDSAVYLCASSAGTVNTGELFFGEGSRLTVL.

This clonotype was seen repeatedly, ten times or more. The CDR3 is CASSLEGTGGFETQYF. The CDR3 DNA is TGTGCCAGCAGCTTAGAAGGGACAGGGGGCTTTGAGACCCAGTACTTC. The chain joins TRBV7-2 to TRBJ2-5, with TRBD1 identical over 12 bases. Trimming at V came to 1 base and at J to 5 bases, leaving 5 bases not matched to a gene. CDR1 and CDR2 (germline): SGHTA, FQGNSA. The CDR3 contains 16 residues.

The chain recombines TRBV18 with TRBJ1-5; a weak D match, TRBD1 (6 bases). The germline V gene has CDR1 KGHSH and CDR2 LQKENI. CDR3 length: 16 amino acids. V was trimmed by 5 bases and J by 1 base, leaving 15 bases between them. The CDR3 nucleotides are TGTGCCAGCTCATTGGCAGGGGTCGGGAGCAATCAGCCCCAGCATTTT. This encodes CASSLAGVGSNQPQHF.

This clonotype was seen many times. The chain employs TRBV7-8 and TRBJ1-1; TRBD1 agrees at 7 bases. The V gene end was trimmed by 2 bases and the J gene end by 1 base; junction bases not matched to a gene: 4. The CDR3 extends over 15 amino acids. Per germline, CDR1 SGHVS and CDR2 FQNEAQ. DNA for the CDR3: TGTGCCAGCAGCTTACTCGGACAGGCGAACACTGAAGCTTTCTTT. It codes for CASSLLGQANTEAFF. Together with reference TRBV7-8 and TRBJ1-1, the CDR3 gives the full variable domain: GAGVSQSPRYKVAKRGQDVALRCDPISGHVSLFWYQQALGQGPEFLTYFQNEAQLDKSGLPSDRFFAERPEGSVSTLKIQRTQQEDSAVYLCASSLLGQANTEAFFGQGTRLTVV.